A single sample gave rise to the 5 T cell receptor beta chains below, sequenced in a study of human T cells and chemical hapten exposure. Time point described: patch test 1, 2 weeks after DPC sensitization. This sample's treatment: therapeutic diphenylcyclopropenone sensitization with weekly scalp DPC. TCRdb reprocessed the RACE reads with MiXCR, giving one entry per CDR3 protein. The sample carries roughly 200,000 distinct CDR3 sequences, 20% to 25% recorded once. The input for sequencing was whole blood, taken in connection with sensitization to the hapten diphenylcyclopropenone (DPC). The source is a woman aged 45-65 years with alopecia areata. Some clones in this sample may be carry-over from other donors' samples.

The V call is TRBV12-5, the J call TRBJ1-2; a possible D gene is TRBD1 (6 bases). CDR3 size: 19 residues. Trimming removed 0 bases from V and 5 bases from J, with 25 bases in between. CDR1 and CDR2 (germline): LGHNT, FRNRAP. As DNA, the CDR3 is TGTGCTAGTGGTTTGGTAGTCCGCCGGACTTACTCCCAGGGGTATGGCTACACCTTC. This gives the protein CASGLVVRRTYSQGYGYTF.

The chain couples TRBV29-1 to TRBJ1-1; possible D gene TRBD1, 5 bases. The germline V gene has CDR1 SQVTM and CDR2 ANQGSEA. Trimming shortened V by 4 bases and J by 4 bases, and 16 bases separated the two germline ends. CDR3 length: 14 residues. CDR3 bases: TGCAGCGTTGCCGGAGGGGTATGGGGCACTGAAGCTTTCTTT. Protein: CSVAGGVWGTEAFF.

V and J are TRBV28 and TRBJ2-7; 10 nucleotides align to TRBD2. Trimming took 5 bases from V and 0 from J; bases not matched to a gene: 4. CDR1 MDHEN and CDR2 SYDVKM come from the germline V gene. This CDR3 has 15 amino acids. CDR3 coding DNA: TGTGCCAGCAGTCTAGCGGGAGTCTTCTCCTACGAGCAGTACTTC. Its translation is CASSLAGVFSYEQYF. Together with reference TRBV28 and TRBJ2-7, the CDR3 gives the full variable domain: DVKVTQSSRYLVKRTGEKVFLECVQDMDHENMFWYRQDPGLGLRLIYFSYDVKMKEKGDIPEGYSVSREKKERFSLILESASTNQTSMYLCASSLAGVFSYEQYFGPGTRLTVT.

The chain recombines TRBV27 with TRBJ1-1; 9 nucleotides align to TRBD1. Germline V lookup: CDR1 MNHEY, CDR2 SMNVEV (reference sequence). The V segment lost 8 bases and the J segment 6 bases; nucleotides outside the gene matches: 10. This CDR3 region has 14 residues. CDR3 bases: TGTGCCAGCGGAGCCCCCGGGACAGGGTCTGAAGCTTTCTTT. Amino acid sequence: CASGAPGTGSEAFF.

The J gene is TRBJ1-1, the V gene TRBV20-1; D is unresolved. The ends were cut back, 5 bases at V and 2 bases at J, with 15 bases in the middle. The CDR3 loop spans 14 amino acids. Germline CDR1 is DFQATT and CDR2 is SNEGSKA (reference sequence). The CDR3 sequence: CSAYQPGYNTEAFF. DNA of the CDR3: TGCAGTGCTTACCAGCCGGGGTATAACACTGAAGCTTTCTTT.